This is a list of T cell receptor beta chains from one sample in a study of blood T cell repertoires in COVID-19. The repertoire was sequenced with immunoSEQ multiplex PCR; TCRdb's copy has only in-frame clones and lacks some. Counted here are tens of thousands of clones, roughly 84% occurring once; the ten biggest clones make up approximately 10%. The sequencing input was peripheral blood. Source of these receptors: a man between 70 and 80 years old with acute or convalescent COVID-19. Each CDR3 is given with its conserved first and last residue. A D gene is named only where the DNA matches it firmly. Clone size is stated in some rows and not others, as once, few, many or a class when expanded.

D gene: NA
V gene: TRBV19
J gene: TRBJ2-2
clone size: NA
CDR3 protein: CASTGQPFTGELFF
CDR3 DNA: TGTGCCAGTACTGGGCAGCCATTCACCGGGGAGCTGTTTTTT

D gene: NA
V gene: TRBV24-1
J gene: TRBJ1-2
clone size: NA
CDR3 protein: CATSSRGSHGYTF
CDR3 DNA: TGTGCCACGAGCTCGCGGGGGAGCCATGGCTACACCTTC

D gene: TRBD2
V gene: TRBV2
J gene: TRBJ2-3
clone size: NA
CDR3 protein: CASSGTSGSTDTQYF
CDR3 DNA: TGTGCCAGCAGTGGGACTAGCGGGAGCACAGATACGCAGTATTTT

D gene: NA
V gene: TRBV6-1
J gene: TRBJ1-6
clone size: NA
CDR3 protein: CASSESLYSPLHF
CDR3 DNA: TGTGCCAGCAGTGAGAGTTTGTATTCACCCCTCCACTTT

D gene: NA
V gene: TRBV11-2
J gene: TRBJ1-1
clone size: NA
CDR3 protein: CASSLERGRGAFF
CDR3 DNA: TGTGCCAGCAGCTTAGAAAGGGGTAGGGGAGCTTTCTTT

D gene: NA
V gene: TRBV15
J gene: TRBJ1-6
clone size: NA
CDR3 protein: CATSRDQSPLHF
CDR3 DNA: TGTGCCACCAGCAGAGATCAGTCACCCCTCCACTTT

D gene: NA
V gene: TRBV5-1
J gene: TRBJ2-3
clone size: NA
CDR3 protein: CASSLETSTDTQYF
CDR3 DNA: TGCGCCAGCAGCTTGGAGACAAGCACAGATACGCAGTATTTT

D gene: TRBD2
V gene: TRBV4-1
J gene: TRBJ2-7
clone size: NA
CDR3 protein: CASSPGGPYEQYF
CDR3 DNA: TGCGCCAGCAGCCCGGGGGGTCCCTACGAGCAGTACTTC

D gene: TRBD1
V gene: TRBV5-6
J gene: TRBJ1-5
clone size: NA
CDR3 protein: CASSRGQGASQPQHF
CDR3 DNA: TGTGCCAGCAGCAGGGGACAGGGGGCGAGTCAGCCCCAGCATTTT

D gene: TRBD1
V gene: TRBV5-4
J gene: TRBJ1-1
clone size: NA
CDR3 protein: CASSPGQGRTEAFF
CDR3 DNA: TGTGCCAGCAGCCCGGGACAGGGGAGAACTGAAGCTTTCTTT

D gene: TRBD1
V gene: TRBV11-2
J gene: TRBJ1-6
clone size: NA
CDR3 protein: CASSFTGAPAPLHF
CDR3 DNA: TGTGCCAGCAGCTTCACAGGGGCCCCGGCACCCCTCCACTTT

D gene: NA
V gene: TRBV30
J gene: TRBJ2-7
clone size: few
CDR3 protein: CAWGAGTDSSYEQYF
CDR3 DNA: TGTGCCTGGGGTGCGGGGACAGACAGCTCCTACGAGCAGTACTTC

D gene: NA
V gene: TRBV6-5
J gene: TRBJ1-1
clone size: NA
CDR3 protein: CASIRGTEAFF
CDR3 DNA: TGTGCCAGCATCCGCGGGACTGAAGCTTTCTTT

D gene: TRBD1
V gene: TRBV18
J gene: TRBJ1-5
clone size: NA
CDR3 protein: CASSPGQGVGQPQHF
CDR3 DNA: TGTGCCAGCTCACCGGGACAGGGAGTGGGGCAGCCCCAGCATTTT

D gene: TRBD1
V gene: TRBV19
J gene: TRBJ1-4
clone size: NA
CDR3 protein: CASNSRDSRNEKLFF
CDR3 DNA: TGTGCCAGTAACTCCCGGGACAGCAGAAATGAAAAACTGTTTTTT

D gene: TRBD1
V gene: TRBV19
J gene: TRBJ1-2
clone size: NA
CDR3 protein: CASSTGQGDIYTF
CDR3 DNA: TGTGCCAGTAGTACCGGACAGGGGGATATATACACCTTC

D gene: TRBD2
V gene: TRBV6-1
J gene: TRBJ2-5
clone size: NA
CDR3 protein: CASSAKKGLAWRETQYF
CDR3 DNA: TGTGCCAGCAGTGCGAAAAAGGGACTAGCGTGGAGAGAGACCCAGTACTTC

D gene: TRBD2
V gene: TRBV3-1/TRBV3-2
J gene: TRBJ2-2
clone size: few
CDR3 protein: CASSPGLAGRTGELFF
CDR3 DNA: TGTGCCAGCAGCCCGGGACTAGCGGGGCGGACCGGGGAGCTGTTTTTT

D gene: NA
V gene: TRBV15
J gene: TRBJ1-2
clone size: NA
CDR3 protein: CATSKDPGQTKIF
CDR3 DNA: TGTGCCACCAGCAAAGACCCGGGACAAACTAAGATCTTC

D gene: NA
V gene: TRBV30
J gene: TRBJ1-5
clone size: NA
CDR3 protein: CAWRRGNQPQHF
CDR3 DNA: TGTGCCTGGAGGAGAGGGAATCAGCCCCAGCATTTT

D gene: NA
V gene: TRBV6-2/TRBV6-3
J gene: TRBJ2-2
clone size: once
CDR3 protein: CASSDQVNTGELFF
CDR3 DNA: TGTGCCAGCAGTGACCAGGTTAACACCGGGGAGCTGTTTTTT

D gene: NA
V gene: TRBV7-9
J gene: TRBJ1-4
clone size: few
CDR3 protein: CASSLPGEKLFF
CDR3 DNA: TGTGCCAGCAGTCTACCAGGGGAAAAACTGTTTTTT

D gene: NA
V gene: TRBV20-1
J gene: TRBJ1-1
clone size: few
CDR3 protein: CSASEGTEAFF
CDR3 DNA: TGCAGTGCTTCCGAGGGCACTGAAGCTTTCTTT

D gene: NA
V gene: TRBV24-1
J gene: TRBJ1-1
clone size: few
CDR3 protein: CATSALNTEAFF
CDR3 DNA: TGTGCCACCAGTGCTCTAAACACTGAAGCTTTCTTT

D gene: TRBD1
V gene: TRBV24-1
J gene: TRBJ1-2
clone size: NA
CDR3 protein: CATSDPTGDYGYTF
CDR3 DNA: TGTGCCACCAGTGATCCGACAGGGGACTATGGCTACACCTTC

D gene: NA
V gene: TRBV5-1
J gene: TRBJ2-1
clone size: NA
CDR3 protein: CASSYDSEQFF
CDR3 DNA: TGCGCCAGCAGCTACGATAGTGAGCAGTTCTTC

D gene: TRBD1
V gene: TRBV11-2
J gene: TRBJ2-4
clone size: NA
CDR3 protein: CASSFGRQGRAKNIQYF
CDR3 DNA: TGTGCCAGCAGCTTTGGTCGACAGGGAAGAGCCAAAAACATTCAGTACTTC

D gene: NA
V gene: TRBV7-2
J gene: TRBJ1-1
clone size: NA
CDR3 protein: CASSFRRGPNTEAFF
CDR3 DNA: TGTGCCAGCAGCTTTCGCAGGGGTCCGAACACTGAAGCTTTCTTT

D gene: NA
V gene: TRBV24-1
J gene: TRBJ2-3
clone size: NA
CDR3 protein: CATSDKGHISTDTQYF
CDR3 DNA: TGTGCCACCAGTGACAAGGGACACATTAGCACAGATACGCAGTATTTT

D gene: NA
V gene: TRBV28
J gene: TRBJ1-5
clone size: once
CDR3 protein: CASRMGQGGQPQHF
CDR3 DNA: TGTGCCAGCAGAATGGGGCAGGGAGGTCAGCCCCAGCATTTT

D gene: NA
V gene: TRBV7-2
J gene: TRBJ1-5
clone size: NA
CDR3 protein: CASSARGGSNQPQHF
CDR3 DNA: TGTGCCAGCAGCGCCCGGGGGGGGAGCAATCAGCCCCAGCATTTT

D gene: NA
V gene: TRBV7-2
J gene: TRBJ1-2
clone size: NA
CDR3 protein: CASSLGTDNYGYTF
CDR3 DNA: TGTGCCAGCAGCTTAGGGACAGATAACTATGGCTACACCTTC

D gene: NA
V gene: TRBV19
J gene: TRBJ1-5
clone size: NA
CDR3 protein: CASTRVGPADRQPQHF
CDR3 DNA: TGTGCCAGTACCCGAGTAGGGCCAGCAGACAGGCAGCCCCAGCATTTT

D gene: TRBD1
V gene: TRBV2
J gene: TRBJ2-7
clone size: NA
CDR3 protein: CASRASGQTYEQYF
CDR3 DNA: TGTGCCAGCAGGGCCTCGGGACAGACCTACGAGCAGTACTTC

D gene: TRBD1
V gene: TRBV24-1
J gene: TRBJ1-2
clone size: NA
CDR3 protein: CATSLTGATNYGYTF
CDR3 DNA: TGTGCCACCAGTCTGACAGGGGCGACCAACTATGGCTACACCTTC

D gene: TRBD1
V gene: TRBV27
J gene: TRBJ1-6
clone size: few
CDR3 protein: CATSRDRGILPLHF
CDR3 DNA: TGTGCCACATCCCGGGACAGGGGAATTTTACCCCTCCACTTT

D gene: TRBD1
V gene: TRBV5-4
J gene: TRBJ2-3
clone size: NA
CDR3 protein: CASSFGTGRTDTQYF
CDR3 DNA: TGTGCCAGCAGCTTCGGGACAGGGAGGACAGATACGCAGTATTTT

D gene: NA
V gene: TRBV5-1
J gene: TRBJ1-6
clone size: NA
CDR3 protein: CASSPNRVGNSPLHF
CDR3 DNA: TGCGCCAGCAGCCCAAACAGGGTGGGCAATTCACCCCTCCACTTT

D gene: NA
V gene: TRBV7-9
J gene: TRBJ1-4
clone size: few
CDR3 protein: CASSFYRAATNEKLFF
CDR3 DNA: TGTGCCAGCAGCTTTTACAGGGCAGCAACTAATGAAAAACTGTTTTTT

D gene: NA
V gene: TRBV6-5
J gene: TRBJ1-2
clone size: NA
CDR3 protein: CATRDTNNYGYTF
CDR3 DNA: TGTGCCACCCGGGACACCAATAACTATGGCTACACCTTC

D gene: NA
V gene: TRBV19
J gene: TRBJ2-5
clone size: NA
CDR3 protein: CASSIGNAETQYF
CDR3 DNA: TGTGCCAGTAGTATAGGAAACGCGGAGACCCAGTACTTC

D gene: NA
V gene: TRBV9
J gene: TRBJ1-1
clone size: NA
CDR3 protein: CASSVVSEAFF
CDR3 DNA: TGTGCCAGCAGCGTAGTTAGTGAAGCTTTCTTT

D gene: NA
V gene: TRBV5-1
J gene: TRBJ2-2
clone size: NA
CDR3 protein: CATTQGGNTGELFF
CDR3 DNA: TGCGCCACCACCCAAGGGGGTAACACCGGGGAGCTGTTTTTT

D gene: TRBD1
V gene: TRBV7-2
J gene: TRBJ2-7
clone size: NA
CDR3 protein: CASSLTGQGYEQYF
CDR3 DNA: TGTGCCAGCAGCCTAACGGGACAGGGTTACGAGCAGTACTTC

D gene: NA
V gene: TRBV5-5
J gene: TRBJ2-2
clone size: NA
CDR3 protein: CASSRSPYTGELFF
CDR3 DNA: TGTGCCAGCAGCCGCAGTCCCTACACCGGGGAGCTGTTTTTT

D gene: TRBD1
V gene: TRBV28
J gene: TRBJ1-4
clone size: NA
CDR3 protein: CASSTTQGVEKLFF
CDR3 DNA: TGTGCCAGCAGTACGACTCAGGGGGTTGAAAAACTGTTTTTT

D gene: NA
V gene: TRBV27
J gene: TRBJ2-3
clone size: NA
CDR3 protein: CASSSGGGRDTQYF
CDR3 DNA: TGTGCCAGCAGTTCTGGGGGGGGCAGGGATACGCAGTATTTT

D gene: NA
V gene: TRBV20-1
J gene: TRBJ2-5
clone size: once
CDR3 protein: CSASPELKETQYF
CDR3 DNA: TGCAGTGCTAGTCCCGAGTTGAAAGAGACCCAGTACTTC

D gene: NA
V gene: TRBV9
J gene: TRBJ2-5
clone size: NA
CDR3 protein: CASNRGFQETQYF
CDR3 DNA: TGTGCCAGCAATCGGGGATTCCAAGAGACCCAGTACTTC

D gene: NA
V gene: TRBV30
J gene: TRBJ1-1
clone size: NA
CDR3 protein: CAWAWTAGRYTEAFF
CDR3 DNA: TGTGCCTGGGCTTGGACAGCCGGGAGGTACACTGAAGCTTTCTTT